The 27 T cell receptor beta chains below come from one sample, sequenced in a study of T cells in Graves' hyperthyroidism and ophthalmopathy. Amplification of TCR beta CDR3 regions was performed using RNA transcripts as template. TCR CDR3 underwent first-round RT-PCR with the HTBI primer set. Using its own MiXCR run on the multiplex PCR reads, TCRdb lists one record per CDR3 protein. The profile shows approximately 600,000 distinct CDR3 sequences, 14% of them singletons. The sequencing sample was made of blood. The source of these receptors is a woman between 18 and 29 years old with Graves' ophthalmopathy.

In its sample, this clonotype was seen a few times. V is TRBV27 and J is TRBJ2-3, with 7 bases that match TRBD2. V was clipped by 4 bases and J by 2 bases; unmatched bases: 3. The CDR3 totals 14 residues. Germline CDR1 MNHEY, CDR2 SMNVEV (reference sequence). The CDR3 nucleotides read TGTGCCAGCAGTTCAGCGGGAACCACAGATACGCAGTATTTT. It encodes CASSSAGTTDTQYF.

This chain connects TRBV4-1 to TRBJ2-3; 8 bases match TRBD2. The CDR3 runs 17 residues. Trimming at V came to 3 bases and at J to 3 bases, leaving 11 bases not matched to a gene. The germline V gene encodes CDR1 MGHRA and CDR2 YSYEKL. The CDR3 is CASSHGRIGGRTDTQYF. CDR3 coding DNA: TGCGCCAGCAGCCATGGGAGGATCGGCGGGAGGACAGATACGCAGTATTTT.

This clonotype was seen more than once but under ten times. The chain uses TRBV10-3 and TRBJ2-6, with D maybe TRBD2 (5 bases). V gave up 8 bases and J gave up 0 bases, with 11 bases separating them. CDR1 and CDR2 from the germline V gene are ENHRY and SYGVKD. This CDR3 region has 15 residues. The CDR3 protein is CAIYGVHSGANVLTF. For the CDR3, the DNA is TGTGCCATCTACGGGGTCCACTCTGGGGCCAACGTCCTGACTTTC.

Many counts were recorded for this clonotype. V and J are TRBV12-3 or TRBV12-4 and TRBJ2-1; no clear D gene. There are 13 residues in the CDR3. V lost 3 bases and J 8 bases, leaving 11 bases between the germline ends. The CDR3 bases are TGTGCCAGCAGTTTTGCCGAAATCGATGAGCAGTTCTTC. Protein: CASSFAEIDEQFF.

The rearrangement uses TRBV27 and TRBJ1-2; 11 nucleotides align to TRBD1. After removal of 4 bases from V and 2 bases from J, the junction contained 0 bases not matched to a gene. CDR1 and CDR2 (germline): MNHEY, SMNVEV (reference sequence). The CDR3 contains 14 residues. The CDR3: CASSWDRGNYGYTF. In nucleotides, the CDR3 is TGTGCCAGCAGTTGGGACAGGGGGAACTATGGCTACACCTTC.

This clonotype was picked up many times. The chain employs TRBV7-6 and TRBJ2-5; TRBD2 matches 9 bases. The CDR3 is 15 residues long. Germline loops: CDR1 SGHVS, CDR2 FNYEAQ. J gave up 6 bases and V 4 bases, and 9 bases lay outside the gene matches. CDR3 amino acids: CASSSAQREVKTQYF. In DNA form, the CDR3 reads TGTGCCAGCAGCTCTGCCCAGCGGGAGGTAAAGACCCAGTACTTC.

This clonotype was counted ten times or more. The CDR3 reads CAWSVGDEQYF. The CDR3 DNA reads as TGTGCCTGGAGTGTGGGGGACGAGCAGTACTTC. The chain recombines TRBV30 with TRBJ2-7; the D gene could be TRBD1 or TRBD2 (5 bases each). The CDR3 is made up of 11 amino acids. Trimming pared 0 bases from V and 5 bases from J, leaving 5 bases between. CDR1 is GTSNPN, CDR2 SVGIG, per germline (reference sequence).

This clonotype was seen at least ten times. The CDR3 loop reads CASSVGTGRETQYF. In DNA, the CDR3 is TGTGCCAGCAGCGTCGGGACAGGGAGGGAGACCCAGTACTTC. The chain employs TRBV7-9 and TRBJ2-5, with 9 nucleotides matching TRBD1. CDR3 length equals 14 residues. CDR1 is SEHNR, CDR2 FQNEAQ, per germline (reference sequence). J was trimmed by 5 bases and V by 5 bases; bases with no gene match: 6.

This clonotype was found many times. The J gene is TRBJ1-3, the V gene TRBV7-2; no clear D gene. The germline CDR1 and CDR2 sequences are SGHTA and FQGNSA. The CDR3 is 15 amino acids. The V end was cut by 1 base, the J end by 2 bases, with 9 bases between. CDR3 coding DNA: TGTGCCAGCAGCTTAGAAGGGAAGGCTGGAAACACCATATATTTT. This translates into CASSLEGKAGNTIYF. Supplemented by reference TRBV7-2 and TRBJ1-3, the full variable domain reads GAGVSQSPSNKVTEKGKDVELRCDPISGHTALYWYRQSLGQGLEFLIYFQGNSAPDKSGLPSDRFSAERTGGSVSTLTIQRTQQEDSAVYLCASSLEGKAGNTIYFGEGSWLTVV.

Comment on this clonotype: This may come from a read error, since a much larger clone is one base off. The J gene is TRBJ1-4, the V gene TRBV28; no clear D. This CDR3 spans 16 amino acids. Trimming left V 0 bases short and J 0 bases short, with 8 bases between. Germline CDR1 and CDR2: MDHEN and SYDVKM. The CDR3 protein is CASSLWSRATNEKLFF. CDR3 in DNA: TGTGCCAGCAGTTTATGGAGTCGCGCAACTAATGAAAAACTGTTTTTT. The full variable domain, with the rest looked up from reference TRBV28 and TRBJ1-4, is DVKVTQSSRYLVKRTGEKVFLECVQDMDHENMFWYRQDPGLGLRLIYFSYDVKMKEKGDIPEGYSVSREKKERFSLILESASTNQTSMYLCASSLWSRATNEKLFFGSGTQLSVL.

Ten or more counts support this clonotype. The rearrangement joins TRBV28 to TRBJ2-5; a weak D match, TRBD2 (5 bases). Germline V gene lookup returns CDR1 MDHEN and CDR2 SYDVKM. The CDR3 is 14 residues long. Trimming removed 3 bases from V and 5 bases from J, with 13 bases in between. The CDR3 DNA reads TGTGCCAGCAGTTTCCTAGCCCCGTGGGAGACCCAGTACTTC. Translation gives CASSFLAPWETQYF.

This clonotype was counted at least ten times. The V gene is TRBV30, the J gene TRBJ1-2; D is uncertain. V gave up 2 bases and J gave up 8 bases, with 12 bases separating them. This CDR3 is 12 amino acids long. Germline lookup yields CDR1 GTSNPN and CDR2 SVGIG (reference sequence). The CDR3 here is CAWSLPRGGYTF. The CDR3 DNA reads TGTGCCTGGAGTTTACCACGTGGCGGCTACACCTTC.

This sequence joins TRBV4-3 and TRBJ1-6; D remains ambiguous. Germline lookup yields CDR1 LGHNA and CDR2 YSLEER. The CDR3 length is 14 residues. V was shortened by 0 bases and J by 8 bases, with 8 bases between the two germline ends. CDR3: CASSQERGHSPLHF. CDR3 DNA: TGCGCCAGCAGCCAAGAACGGGGTCATTCACCCCTCCACTTT.

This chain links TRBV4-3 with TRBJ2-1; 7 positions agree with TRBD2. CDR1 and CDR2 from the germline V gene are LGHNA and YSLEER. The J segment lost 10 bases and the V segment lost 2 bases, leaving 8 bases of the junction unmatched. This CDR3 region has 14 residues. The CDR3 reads CASSQPREGGEQFF. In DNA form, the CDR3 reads TGCGCCAGCAGCCAACCTCGCGAGGGAGGGGAGCAGTTCTTC.

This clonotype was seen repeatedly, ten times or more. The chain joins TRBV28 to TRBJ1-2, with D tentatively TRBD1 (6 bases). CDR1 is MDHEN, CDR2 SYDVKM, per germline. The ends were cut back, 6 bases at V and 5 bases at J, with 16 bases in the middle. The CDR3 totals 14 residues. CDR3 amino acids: CASSPGTWGYGYTF. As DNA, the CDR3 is TGTGCCAGCAGCCCTGGGACATGGGGGTATGGCTACACCTTC.

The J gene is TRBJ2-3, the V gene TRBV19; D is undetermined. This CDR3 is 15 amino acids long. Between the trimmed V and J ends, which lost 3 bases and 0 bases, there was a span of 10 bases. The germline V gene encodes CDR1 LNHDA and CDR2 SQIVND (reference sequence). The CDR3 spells CASSIAIPSTDTQYF. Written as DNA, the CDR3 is TGTGCCAGTAGTATTGCTATTCCTAGCACAGATACGCAGTATTTT. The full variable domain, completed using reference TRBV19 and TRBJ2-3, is DGGITQSPKYLFRKEGQNVTLSCEQNLNHDAMYWYRQDPGQGLRLIYYSQIVNDFQKGDIAEGYSVSREKKESFPLTVTSAQKNPTAFYLCASSIAIPSTDTQYFGPGTRLTVL.

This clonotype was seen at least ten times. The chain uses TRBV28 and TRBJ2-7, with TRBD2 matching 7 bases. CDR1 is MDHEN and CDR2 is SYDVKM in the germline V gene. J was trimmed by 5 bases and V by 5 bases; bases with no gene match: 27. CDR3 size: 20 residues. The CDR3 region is CASSPWHRGPDISGTNEQYF. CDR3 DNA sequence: TGTGCCAGCAGTCCCTGGCATAGGGGACCAGACATAAGCGGGACTAACGAGCAGTACTTC.

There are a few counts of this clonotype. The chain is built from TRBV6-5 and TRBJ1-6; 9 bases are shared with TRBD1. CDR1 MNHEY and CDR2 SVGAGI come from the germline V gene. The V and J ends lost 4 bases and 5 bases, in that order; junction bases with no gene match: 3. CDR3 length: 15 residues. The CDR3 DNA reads TGTGCCAGCAGTTCTTACAGGGGGCATAATTCACCCCTCCACTTT. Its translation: CASSSYRGHNSPLHF.

CDR3 DNA sequence: TGTGCCAGCAGTCGTACTGGGGATGAGACTGAAGCTTTCTTT. Translated: CASSRTGDETEAFF. This rearrangement joins TRBV12-3 or TRBV12-4 to TRBJ1-1; D is ambiguous. CDR3 length equals 14 residues. Trimming removed 5 bases at V and 5 bases at J, with 15 bases between.

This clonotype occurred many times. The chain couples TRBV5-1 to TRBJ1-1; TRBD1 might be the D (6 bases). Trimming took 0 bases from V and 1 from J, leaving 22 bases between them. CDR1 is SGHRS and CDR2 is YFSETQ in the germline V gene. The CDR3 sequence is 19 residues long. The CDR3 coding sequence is TGCGCCAGCAGCTTGGGGTGGGGGTACACAGGGTTGTCGAACACTGAAGCTTTCTTT. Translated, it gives CASSLGWGYTGLSNTEAFF.

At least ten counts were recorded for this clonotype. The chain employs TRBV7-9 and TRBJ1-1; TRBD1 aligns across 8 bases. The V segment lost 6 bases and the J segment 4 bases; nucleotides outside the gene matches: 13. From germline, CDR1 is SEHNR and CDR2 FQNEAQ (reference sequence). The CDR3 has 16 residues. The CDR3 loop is CASSSGGDRTTTEAFF. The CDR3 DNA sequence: TGTGCCAGCAGTTCTGGGGGGGACAGGACGACCACTGAAGCTTTCTTT.

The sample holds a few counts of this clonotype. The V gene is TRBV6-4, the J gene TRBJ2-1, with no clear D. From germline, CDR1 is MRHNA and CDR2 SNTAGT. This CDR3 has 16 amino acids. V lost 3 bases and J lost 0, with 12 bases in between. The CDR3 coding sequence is TGTGCCAGCAGTGAAGTCAACTACCTCTCCTACAATGAGCAGTTCTTC. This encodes CASSEVNYLSYNEQFF.

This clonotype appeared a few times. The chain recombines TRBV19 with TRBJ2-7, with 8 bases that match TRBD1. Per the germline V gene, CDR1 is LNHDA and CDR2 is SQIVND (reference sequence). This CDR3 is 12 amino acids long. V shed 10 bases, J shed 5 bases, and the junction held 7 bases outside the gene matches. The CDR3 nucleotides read TGTGCCACCATGGACAGGGTGGACGAGCAGTACTTC. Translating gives CATMDRVDEQYF. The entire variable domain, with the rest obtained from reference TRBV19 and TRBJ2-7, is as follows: DGGITQSPKYLFRKEGQNVTLSCEQNLNHDAMYWYRQDPGQGLRLIYYSQIVNDFQKGDIAEGYSVSREKKESFPLTVTSAQKNPTAFYLCATMDRVDEQYFGPGTRLTVT.

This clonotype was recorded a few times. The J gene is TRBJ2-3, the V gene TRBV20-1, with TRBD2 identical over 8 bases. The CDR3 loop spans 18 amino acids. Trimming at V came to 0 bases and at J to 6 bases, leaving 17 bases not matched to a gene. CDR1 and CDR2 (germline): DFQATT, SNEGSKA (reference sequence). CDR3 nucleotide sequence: TGCAGTGCTAGAGATTCGCGAGACGAGCGGGAGTGGAGGGATACGCAGTATTTT. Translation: CSARDSRDEREWRDTQYF.

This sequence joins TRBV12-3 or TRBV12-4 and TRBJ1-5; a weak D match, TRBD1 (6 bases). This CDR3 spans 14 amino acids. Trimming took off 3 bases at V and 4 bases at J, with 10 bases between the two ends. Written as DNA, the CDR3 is TGTGCCAGCAGTTTGCAGGGGTTGAATCAGCCCCAGCATTTT. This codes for CASSLQGLNQPQHF.

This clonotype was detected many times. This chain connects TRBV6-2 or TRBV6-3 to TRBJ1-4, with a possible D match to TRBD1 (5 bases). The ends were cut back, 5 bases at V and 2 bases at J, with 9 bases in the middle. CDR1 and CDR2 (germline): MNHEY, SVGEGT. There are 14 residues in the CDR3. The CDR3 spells CASSRRVTNEKLFF. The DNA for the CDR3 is TGTGCCAGCAGTCGCAGGGTGACTAATGAAAAACTGTTTTTT.

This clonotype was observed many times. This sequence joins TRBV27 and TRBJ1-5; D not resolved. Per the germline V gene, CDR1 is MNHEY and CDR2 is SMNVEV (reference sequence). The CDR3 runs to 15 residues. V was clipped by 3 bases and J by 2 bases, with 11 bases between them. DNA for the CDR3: TGTGCCAGCAGTTTCAAGGACGGGGGCAATCAGCCCCAGCATTTT. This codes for CASSFKDGGNQPQHF.